Each of the 16 T cell receptor beta chains below was sequenced from the same sample in a study of patients and donors after allogeneic stem cell transplantation. TCRdb reprocessed the RT-PCR reads via MiXCR and lists one record per CDR3 protein. The sample lists about 150,000 distinct CDR3 sequences, about 40% occurring once. The material sequenced was blood, either unsorted or a sorted T cell fraction (not recorded which). These receptors were obtained from a human donor who was either an allogeneic HSCT recipient or a stem cell or donor lymphocyte infusion donor (not recorded which). It is not recorded whose cells these are; they may come from a transplant donor.

The chain couples TRBV14 to TRBJ2-2, with 8 bases identical to TRBD2. The CDR3 length is 14 residues. V trimming: 3 bases; J trimming: 6 bases; junction bases outside the gene matches: 3. Germline V CDR1 and CDR2: SGHDN, FVKESK. CDR3 region: CASSQTSAPGELFF. The CDR3, as DNA: TGTGCCAGCAGCCAGACTAGCGCCCCCGGGGAGCTGTTTTTT.

This clonotype was seen a handful of times. The chain recombines TRBV7-2 with TRBJ1-2; possibly TRBD1 for D (6 bases). V shed 5 bases and J shed 4 bases, with 26 bases lying between them. The CDR3 consists of 18 residues. Per the germline V gene, CDR1 is SGHTA and CDR2 is FQGNSA. CDR3 in amino acids: CASSLLRAGAFRGYGYTF. The CDR3 nucleotides read TGTGCCAGCAGCCTGCTAAGAGCAGGGGCGTTTAGGGGCTATGGCTACACCTTC.

The gene calls are TRBV12-3 or TRBV12-4 and TRBJ1-2; 7 bases map to TRBD1. The V gene end was trimmed by 4 bases and the J gene end by 6 bases; junction bases not matched to a gene: 5. The CDR3 is 13 amino acids. CDR3 sequence: CASSSGQTNGYTF. The CDR3 region has the DNA TGTGCCAGCAGTTCGGGACAGACCAATGGCTACACCTTC.

This rearrangement joins TRBV9 to TRBJ2-5, with D unclear. The length of the CDR3 is 14 residues. The germline gives CDR1 SGDLS, CDR2 YYNGEE. The V and J ends lost 4 bases and 4 bases respectively, with 14 bases between them. CDR3 nucleotide sequence: TGTGCCAGCAGCTTCCGACCGTCCGCAGAGACCCAGTACTTC. Amino acids: CASSFRPSAETQYF.

There are a few counts of this clonotype. The chain joins TRBV6-2 or TRBV6-3 to TRBJ2-4, with 10 bases identical to TRBD2. CDR1 and CDR2 from the germline V gene are MNHEY and SVGEGT. Trimming at V came to 6 bases and at J to 1 base, leaving 3 bases not matched to a gene. The CDR3 runs to 15 residues. The CDR3 region is CASSPAGGAKNIQYF. As DNA, the CDR3 is TGTGCCAGCAGCCCAGCGGGGGGGGCCAAAAACATTCAGTACTTC.

This clonotype was recorded a few times. The rearrangement links TRBV20-1 to TRBJ1-5; TRBD1 might be the D (5 bases). CDR3 length: 18 amino acids. The germline V and J ends were trimmed by 4 bases and 0 bases, with 22 bases remaining between them. Germline V lookup: CDR1 DFQATT, CDR2 SNEGSKA (reference sequence). In DNA form, the CDR3 reads TGCAGTGCTACTCCTAGGGGACGCGGGGGTTCTAGCAATCAGCCCCAGCATTTT. Translating it yields CSATPRGRGGSSNQPQHF.

This chain links TRBV12-3 or TRBV12-4 with TRBJ1-2; perhaps TRBD1 as D (5 bases). The V end was cut by 6 bases, the J end by 8 bases, with 19 bases between. The CDR3 has 14 amino acids. Here the CDR3 DNA reads TGTGCCAGCAGAGGGACGGGTCTTCCGGGAGGCTACACCTTC. This translates into CASRGTGLPGGYTF.

This clonotype occurred a few times. This rearrangement joins TRBV7-2 to TRBJ1-5; no clear D gene. The germline V gene encodes CDR1 SGHTA and CDR2 FQGNSA. This CDR3 spans 15 amino acids. Trimming shortened V by 4 bases and J by 0 bases, and 10 bases separated the two germline ends. The CDR3 sequence: CASSSGVNSNQPQHF. The CDR3 region has the DNA TGTGCCAGCAGCTCCGGGGTGAATAGCAATCAGCCCCAGCATTTT.

This chain joins TRBV25-1 and TRBJ1-2; TRBD1 might be the D (5 bases). The germline V gene encodes CDR1 MGHDK and CDR2 SYGVNS. Trimming removed 3 bases at V and 4 bases at J, with 12 bases between. The CDR3 sequence is 14 residues long. CDR3 nucleotide sequence: TGTGCCAGCAGTGATGCTGACAGACCCTATGGCTACACCTTC. Translating it yields CASSDADRPYGYTF.

The DNA for the CDR3 is TGTGCCAGCAGTTTCCGTTCCAGGGCATACGAGCAGTACTTC. It codes for CASSFRSRAYEQYF. This rearrangement joins TRBV12-3 or TRBV12-4 to TRBJ2-7; the D gene is possibly TRBD1 (5 bases). V lost 3 bases to trimming and J lost 4 bases, with 13 bases between them. The CDR3 is 14 residues long.

V usage is TRBV20-1 and J usage is TRBJ1-1; TRBD1 aligns across 9 bases. Germline CDR1 reads DFQATT; CDR2 reads SNEGSKA (reference sequence). This CDR3 spans 13 amino acids. With 5 bases clipped from V and 5 bases from J, the junction kept 6 bases outside the gene matches. CDR3 sequence: CSAFDRGDTEAFF. The CDR3 DNA is TGCAGTGCTTTTGACAGGGGGGATACTGAAGCTTTCTTT.

The rearrangement joins TRBV12-3 or TRBV12-4 to TRBJ2-5; D is possibly TRBD1 or TRBD2 (5 bases each). CDR3 length: 13 amino acids. V lost 3 bases and J 3 bases, leaving 8 bases between the germline ends. The CDR3 region has the DNA TGTGCCAGCAGTTTGGGGACGGAAGAGACCCAGTACTTC. Translation: CASSLGTEETQYF.

The J gene is TRBJ1-3, the V gene TRBV6-5; D not certain. Per the germline V gene, CDR1 is MNHEY and CDR2 is SVGAGI. Between the trimmed V and J ends, which lost 5 bases and 8 bases, there was a span of 16 bases. The CDR3 length is 14 residues. This CDR3 reads CASSITAGRDTIYF. In nucleotides, the CDR3 is TGTGCCAGCAGTATCACTGCCGGCCGGGACACCATATATTTT.

This clonotype was observed a few times. V is TRBV5-5 and J is TRBJ1-1; D gene ambiguous. The V gene's germline CDR1 is SGHKS and CDR2 YYEKEE (reference sequence). V lost 2 bases and J 1 base, leaving 6 bases between the germline ends. The CDR3 contains 13 residues. As DNA, the CDR3 is TGTGCCAGCAGCTTTGGAGAGAACACTGAAGCTTTCTTT. Protein: CASSFGENTEAFF.

The chain has TRBV28 and TRBJ2-4; perhaps TRBD1 as D (6 bases). Germline assignment: CDR1 MDHEN and CDR2 SYDVKM. This CDR3 is built from 14 residues. V was clipped by 2 bases and J by 6 bases, with 11 bases between them. Written as DNA, the CDR3 is TGTGCCAGCAGTTTAGGGACAACGGTAAACATTCAGTACTTC. Residues: CASSLGTTVNIQYF.

This chain links TRBV12-3 or TRBV12-4 with TRBJ1-1; a weak D match, TRBD1 (5 bases). The CDR3 runs to 18 residues. The V and J ends lost 3 bases and 3 bases respectively, with 23 bases between them. The CDR3 DNA follows: TGTGCCAGCAGTTTTATCTTGGTAAGACCCAGGGAGGACACTGAAGCTTTCTTT. Its translation: CASSFILVRPREDTEAFF.